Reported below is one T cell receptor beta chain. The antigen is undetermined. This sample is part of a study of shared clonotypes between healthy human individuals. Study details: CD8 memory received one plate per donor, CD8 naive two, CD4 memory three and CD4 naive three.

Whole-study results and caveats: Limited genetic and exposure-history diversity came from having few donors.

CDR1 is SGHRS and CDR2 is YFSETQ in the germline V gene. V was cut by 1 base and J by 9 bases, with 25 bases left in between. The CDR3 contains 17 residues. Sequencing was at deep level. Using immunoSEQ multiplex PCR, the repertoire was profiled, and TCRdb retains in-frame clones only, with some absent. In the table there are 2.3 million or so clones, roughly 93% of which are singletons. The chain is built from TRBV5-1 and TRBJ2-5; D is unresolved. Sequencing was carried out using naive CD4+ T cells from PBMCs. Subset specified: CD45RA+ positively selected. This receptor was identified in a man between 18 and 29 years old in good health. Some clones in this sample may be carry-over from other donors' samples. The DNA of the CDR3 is TGCGCCAGCAGCTTGAACTTAGCCCTCCCGGACCCCCGAGCCCAGTACTTC. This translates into CASSLNLALPDPRAQYF.